Below, 27 T cell receptor beta chains from the same sample are listed, as sequenced in a study of metastatic and nonmetastatic thyroid tumors. No treatment had been given to any patient before thyroid surgery. Via MiXCR, TCRdb re-called the PCR reads. The sample has 85,000 to 95,000 clones, 14% to 15% seen once. Material for sequencing was blood. These receptors originate from a female donor with papillary thyroid cancer or a benign thyroid nodule (not recorded which). Some clones in this sample may be carry-over from other donors' samples.

This clone came up many times. The chain employs TRBV11-1 and TRBJ2-7; D is perhaps TRBD1 or TRBD2 (6 bases each). CDR1 and CDR2 from the germline V gene are SGHAT and FQDESV (reference sequence). The V and J ends lost 2 bases and 3 bases respectively, with 20 bases between them. This CDR3 region has 17 residues. This chain's CDR3 is CASSLRLGGASNYEQYF. In DNA, the CDR3 is TGTGCCAGCAGCTTAAGGTTGGGGGGCGCTTCTAACTACGAGCAGTACTTC.

Many counts were recorded for this clone. The rearrangement joins TRBV10-3 to TRBJ2-3; D is perhaps TRBD1 (7 bases). Germline V gene sequence: CDR1 ENHRY, CDR2 SYGVKD. V was pared by 7 bases and J by 3 bases, with 11 bases between. This CDR3 spans 13 amino acids. DNA for the CDR3: TGTGCCATCACAGGGGGGCCGACAGATACGCAGTATTTT. Translating it yields CAITGGPTDTQYF.

This clone was counted at least ten times. CDR3 nucleotide sequence: TGTGCCAGCAGGGTTTCGGGTGGCTATGGCTACACCTTC. Residues: CASRVSGGYGYTF. J is TRBJ1-2 and V is TRBV6-1, with D uncertain. The V gene's germline CDR1 is MNHNS and CDR2 SASEGT. There are 13 residues in the CDR3. The V gene lost 6 bases and the J gene lost 4 bases, with 12 bases spanning the gap.

About this clone itself: This sequence may be a read error, since a much larger clone differs from it by one base. Other DNA sequences in the sample encode the same CDR3. The chain is built from TRBV20-1 and TRBJ2-3, with TRBD1 matching 9 bases. CDR3 size: 14 residues. From germline, CDR1 is DFQATT and CDR2 SNEGSKA (reference sequence). The DNA for the CDR3 is TGCAGTGCTGACCGGGACAGGGACCCAGATACACAGTATTTT. Amino acids: CSADRDRDPDTQYF.

This clone was seen ten or more times. The J gene is TRBJ2-1, the V gene TRBV3-1; 7 positions match TRBD1. This CDR3 is built from 14 residues. Germline V gene lookup returns CDR1 LGHDT and CDR2 YNNKEL (reference sequence). With V trimmed by 2 bases and J by 5 bases, 3 bases remained unmatched. The CDR3 sequence: CASSQRQGDNEQFF. DNA for the CDR3: TGTGCCAGCAGCCAACGACAGGGAGACAATGAGCAGTTCTTC.

This clone has a count of ten or more. The chain employs TRBV10-1 and TRBJ1-1; D gene uncertain. This CDR3 spans 13 amino acids. The V and J ends lost 4 bases and 4 bases respectively, with 10 bases between them. Germline lookup yields CDR1 WNHNN and CDR2 SYGVQD (reference sequence). CDR3: CASSGVGSTEAFF. The CDR3 DNA is TGCGCCAGCAGTGGAGTGGGGAGCACTGAAGCTTTCTTT.

This clone has ten or more counts. Other DNA sequences of this sample code for an identical CDR3. J is TRBJ1-1 and V is TRBV15, with D hard to call. Trimming pared 0 bases from V and 0 bases from J, leaving 11 bases between. CDR1 is LNHNV and CDR2 is YYDKDF in the germline V gene (reference sequence). The CDR3 length is 16 residues. CDR3 sequence: CATSRDRSGLNTEAFF. CDR3 nucleotide sequence: TGTGCCACCAGCAGAGATCGATCGGGCCTGAACACTGAAGCTTTCTTT. Filled out from reference TRBV15 and TRBJ1-1, the complete variable domain reads DAMVIQNPRYQVTQFGKPVTLSCSQTLNHNVMYWYQQKSSQAPKLLFHYYDKDFNNEADTPDNFQSRRPNTSFCFLDIRSPGLGDTAMYLCATSRDRSGLNTEAFFGQGTRLTVV.

This clone was picked up many times. The V call is TRBV6-2 or TRBV6-3, the J call TRBJ1-6, with a weak D call TRBD1 (5 bases). The germline CDR1 and CDR2 sequences are MNHEY and SVGEGT. The V and J ends lost 0 bases and 7 bases respectively, with 13 bases between them. The CDR3 has 16 amino acids. CDR3 residues: CASSYSTGGRNSPLHF. CDR3 nucleotides: TGTGCCAGCAGTTACTCGACCGGGGGTCGGAATTCACCCCTCCACTTT.

This clone was detected many times. The rearrangement uses TRBV12-3 or TRBV12-4 and TRBJ1-1; D uncertain. The length of the CDR3 is 14 residues. The germline V and J ends were trimmed by 6 bases and 1 base, with 12 bases remaining between them. This chain's CDR3 is CASRARAWNTEAFF. In nucleotides, the CDR3 is TGTGCCAGCAGGGCAAGAGCGTGGAACACTGAAGCTTTCTTT.

V and J are TRBV7-2 and TRBJ2-7, with 7 bases identical to TRBD1. Germline loops: CDR1 SGHTA, CDR2 FQGNSA. CDR3 size: 15 residues. V lost 0 bases to trimming and J lost 2 bases; unmatched junction nucleotides: 4. The CDR3 is CASSLAPGQTYEQYF. CDR3 nucleotides: TGTGCCAGCAGCTTAGCACCGGGACAGACCTACGAGCAGTACTTC.

The chain couples TRBV7-9 to TRBJ2-4, with D perhaps matching TRBD1 or TRBD2 (5 bases each). In germline, CDR1 is SEHNR, CDR2 FQNEAQ (reference sequence). The ends were cut back, 5 bases at V and 2 bases at J, with 19 bases in the middle. The CDR3 totals 17 residues. The CDR3 bases are TGTGCCAGCAGCGACTCCGCAGGGAGCGGAACCAAAAACATTCAGTACTTC. This encodes CASSDSAGSGTKNIQYF. Complete variable domain (other parts from reference TRBV7-9 and TRBJ2-4): DTGVSQNPRHKITKRGQNVTFRCDPISEHNRLYWYRQTLGQGPEFLTYFQNEAQLEKSRLLSDRFSAERPKGSFSTLEIQRTEQGDSAMYLCASSDSAGSGTKNIQYFGAGTRLSVL.

This clone was found many times. The V call is TRBV12-3 or TRBV12-4, the J call TRBJ1-2; D perhaps matches TRBD1 (6 bases). V shed 3 bases and J shed 0 bases, with 14 bases lying between them. CDR3 length: 16 amino acids. The CDR3 spells CASSFGRGRANYGYTF. CDR3 sequence (DNA): TGTGCCAGCAGTTTCGGCAGGGGTAGAGCTAACTATGGCTACACCTTC.

This clone was detected many times. The V call is TRBV5-1, the J call TRBJ2-1; TRBD1 agrees at 8 bases. There are 15 residues in the CDR3. Germline values: CDR1 SGHRS, CDR2 YFSETQ. V dropped 0 bases and J dropped 4; count of bases not matched to a gene: 3. The CDR3 loop reads CASSLGTGGYNEQFF. CDR3 DNA sequence: TGCGCCAGCAGCTTGGGCACAGGGGGTTACAATGAGCAGTTCTTC.

The sample holds many counts of this clone. This rearrangement joins TRBV5-6 to TRBJ2-1, with D perhaps TRBD1 (6 bases). This CDR3 spans 14 amino acids. Germline CDR1 reads SGHDT; CDR2 reads YYEEEE. Trimming stripped 5 bases from V and 5 bases from J, with 14 bases between. The DNA for the CDR3 is TGTGCCAGCAGGAGAAGGACAGTGGACAATGAGCAGTTCTTC. Its translation is CASRRRTVDNEQFF.

Ten or more counts support this clone. This chain links TRBV7-6 with TRBJ1-1; the D is unclear. CDR1 is SGHVS and CDR2 is FNYEAQ in the germline V gene. The V gene lost 6 bases and the J gene lost 11 bases, with 13 bases spanning the gap. This CDR3 contains 11 residues. CDR3 amino acids: CASSLGQVAFF. The CDR3 coding sequence is TGTGCCAGCAGTTTGGGTCAGGTGGCTTTCTTT. The entire variable domain, with the rest obtained from reference TRBV7-6 and TRBJ1-1, is as follows: GAGVSQSPRYKVTKRGQDVALRCDPISGHVSLYWYRQALGQGPEFLTYFNYEAQQDKSGLPNDRFSAERPEGSISTLTIQRTEQRDSAMYRCASSLGQVAFFGQGTRLTVV.

This clone was seen ten or more times. The rearrangement links TRBV7-2 to TRBJ2-5, with D possibly TRBD1 on 6 matching bases. CDR3 size: 14 residues. Germline V gene data show CDR1 as SGHTA and CDR2 as FQGNSA. Trimming took off 6 bases at V and 4 bases at J, with 15 bases between the two ends. The CDR3 sequence: CASRTDRFGETQYF. The CDR3 nucleotides read TGTGCCAGCAGAACTGACAGGTTCGGAGAGACCCAGTACTTC.

This clone appeared many times. This chain's CDR3 is CASSEQIGRRKNIQYF. DNA of the CDR3: TGCGCCAGCAGTGAGCAGATCGGCAGGAGGAAAAACATTCAGTACTTC. The rearrangement links TRBV10-2 to TRBJ2-4, with D maybe TRBD2 (5 bases). Trimming left V 2 bases short and J 4 bases short, with 15 bases between. The CDR3 loop spans 16 amino acids. CDR1 and CDR2 from the germline V gene are WSHSY and SAAADI.

The J gene is TRBJ1-2, the V gene TRBV3-1, with D possibly being TRBD1 (6 bases). The CDR3 runs 12 residues. Trimming took 8 bases from V and 2 from J, leaving 9 bases between them. CDR1 is LGHDT, CDR2 YNNKEL, per germline (reference sequence). In DNA form, the CDR3 reads TGTGCCAGCTGGGGGCTCAACTATGGCTACACCTTC. Protein product: CASWGLNYGYTF. The full variable domain, completed using reference TRBV3-1 and TRBJ1-2, is DTAVSQTPKYLVTQMGNDKSIKCEQNLGHDTMYWYKQDSKKFLKIMFSYNNKELIINETVPNRFSPKSPDKAHLNLHINSLELGDSAVYFCASWGLNYGYTFGSGTRLTVV.

This clone was detected ten times or more. CDR3 in DNA: TGTGCCACCAGTGACCCGGCGGGGCAGCTTCATGAGCAGTTCTTC. Translated, it gives CATSDPAGQLHEQFF. The V gene is TRBV24-1, the J gene TRBJ2-1; the D gene is possibly TRBD2 (6 bases). Germline V gene sequence: CDR1 KGHDR, CDR2 SFDVKD. The V gene lost 4 bases and the J gene lost 8 bases, with 17 bases spanning the gap. The CDR3 covers 15 residues.

This clone was recorded at least ten times. This rearrangement joins TRBV28 to TRBJ1-2; D uncertain. V lost 6 bases and J lost 6, with 8 bases in between. This CDR3 spans 11 amino acids. Looked up from germline, CDR1 is MDHEN and CDR2 is SYDVKM. The CDR3 nucleotides are TGTGCCAGCAGCCTTCCCAATGGCTACACCTTC. Its translation is CASSLPNGYTF.

J is TRBJ2-3 and V is TRBV30; 12 bases align to TRBD1. This CDR3 has 15 amino acids. CDR1 is GTSNPN, CDR2 SVGIG, per germline (reference sequence). Trimming took 3 bases from V and 7 from J; bases not matched to a gene: 8. The CDR3 nucleotides are TGTGCCTGGAGCTGGGACAGGGGGCGGATATATACGCAGTATTTT. Amino acid sequence: CAWSWDRGRIYTQYF. The full variable domain, completed using reference TRBV30 and TRBJ2-3, is SQTIHQWPATLVQPVGSPLSLECTVEGTSNPNLYWYRQAAGRGLQLLFYSVGIGQISSEVPQNLSASRPQDRQFILSSKKLLLSDSGFYLCAWSWDRGRIYTQYFGPGTRLTVL.

There are many counts of this clone. V and J are TRBV3-1 and TRBJ2-1; D tentatively reads TRBD1 or TRBD2 (6 bases each). Germline assignment: CDR1 LGHDT and CDR2 YNNKEL (reference sequence). The CDR3 consists of 13 residues. V was trimmed by 4 bases and J by 9 bases, leaving 13 bases between them. In DNA, the CDR3 is TGTGCCAGCAGCCGACTCCCGGGGGCTGAGCAGTTCTTC. Translated: CASSRLPGAEQFF.

The chain links TRBV7-2 to TRBJ1-1, with no clear D. Germline CDR1 SGHTA, CDR2 FQGNSA. Trimming removed 3 bases from V and 1 base from J, with 12 bases in between. CDR3 length equals 15 residues. The CDR3 coding sequence is TGTGCCAGCAGCTTGGATGTACGGCGGAACACTGAAGCTTTCTTT. Its translation is CASSLDVRRNTEAFF.

This chain links TRBV11-2 with TRBJ2-7; D is perhaps TRBD1 (6 bases). Trimming cost V 8 bases and J 6 bases, with 20 bases left between them. In germline, CDR1 is SGHAT, CDR2 FQNNGV. The CDR3 sequence is 14 residues long. The CDR3 DNA reads TGTGCCAGCTCACCAGGGGACCTCAGATCCGAGCAGTACTTC. Protein sequence: CASSPGDLRSEQYF.

The V and J genes are TRBV3-1 and TRBJ2-6; tentative D call: TRBD2 (6 bases). The CDR3 is 20 residues long. The V end lost 1 base, the J end lost 4 bases, and 23 bases lay between the germline ends. Looked up from germline, CDR1 is LGHDT and CDR2 is YNNKEL (reference sequence). The CDR3 DNA sequence: TGTGCCAGCAGCCAAGTAGGAGGGGCTCACCTCCTCGGGGGGGCCAACGTCCTGACTTTC. This translates into CASSQVGGAHLLGGANVLTF.

At least ten counts were recorded for this clone. CDR3 DNA: TGTGCCAGCAGCCCAGCCCATACAGGGCCTCGAGGGGAGCAGTTCTTC. Residues: CASSPAHTGPRGEQFF. The rearrangement uses TRBV4-2 and TRBJ2-1; D possibly corresponds to TRBD1 (6 bases). The CDR3 is 16 amino acids. From germline, CDR1 is LGHNA and CDR2 YNFKEQ. Trimming took off 4 bases at V and 10 bases at J, with 23 bases between the two ends.

This clone has more than one count but fewer than ten. The rearrangement links TRBV6-5 to TRBJ1-5, with D possibly TRBD1 on 5 matching bases. This CDR3 comprises 17 residues. Germline V gives CDR1 MNHEY, CDR2 SVGAGI. Trimming pared 5 bases from V and 0 bases from J, leaving 17 bases between. DNA of the CDR3: TGTGCCAGCAGTACTAGGACACGCCAATATAGCAATCAGCCCCAGCATTTT. This codes for CASSTRTRQYSNQPQHF.